The rows below give T cell receptor beta chains drawn from one sample of a study of T cell responses to AZD1222 COVID-19 vaccine. This table comes from immunoSEQ multiplex PCR, and its TCRdb copy is limited to in-frame clones, with some not included. The sample lists roughly 130,000 clones, roughly 85% occurring once. The sample was peripheral blood, taken on day 0 of AZD1222 vaccination. Receptors were obtained from an adult in good health. Both conserved end residues are part of each CDR3. Fields, in order: CDR3 protein, CDR3 DNA, clone size, V gene, J gene, D gene. A D gene is named only where the DNA matches it firmly. Where a row states a size, it is once, few, many or the class of an expanded clone; other rows omit it.

CDR3: CASNPDRRNIRNTEAFF; DNA: TGCGCCAGCAACCCCGACAGGAGAAACATCAGGAACACTGAAGCTTTCTTT; size: -; V: TRBV5-1; J: TRBJ1-1; D: -
CDR3: CATGKGPNPPGYTF; DNA: TGTGCCACCGGAAAGGGCCCAAATCCCCCGGGCTACACCTTC; size: -; V: TRBV27; J: TRBJ1-2; D: -
CDR3: CASSESIPGLAGVGEQYF; DNA: TGCGCCAGCAGTGAGTCCATTCCGGGACTAGCGGGAGTTGGCGAGCAGTACTTC; size: -; V: TRBV10-1; J: TRBJ2-7; D: TRBD2
CDR3: CASSLARSSPRTDTQYF; DNA: TGCGCCAGCAGCTTGGCCCGGTCTAGCCCTCGCACAGATACGCAGTATTTT; size: -; V: TRBV5-1; J: TRBJ2-3; D: -
CDR3: CASSPPGVGTYNEQFF; DNA: TGTGCCAGCTCACCACCGGGGGTAGGCACCTACAATGAGCAGTTCTTC; size: -; V: TRBV18; J: TRBJ2-1; D: -
CDR3: CASSLAGSGTASNQPQHF; DNA: TGTGCCAGCAGCTTAGCCGGATCCGGGACAGCTAGCAATCAGCCCCAGCATTTT; size: -; V: TRBV7-9; J: TRBJ1-5; D: TRBD1
CDR3: CATSRLGSGETQYF; DNA: TGTGCCACCAGCCGCTTAGGGAGTGGGGAGACCCAGTACTTC; size: once; V: TRBV15; J: TRBJ2-5; D: -
CDR3: CASSLVASGKGFDEQFF; DNA: TGTGCCAGCAGCTTAGTGGCTAGCGGGAAAGGGTTCGATGAGCAGTTCTTC; size: -; V: TRBV7-2; J: TRBJ2-1; D: TRBD2
CDR3: CASSFLGTDPYEQYF; DNA: TGCGCCAGCAGCTTCCTCGGGACAGATCCCTACGAGCAGTACTTC; size: -; V: TRBV5-1; J: TRBJ2-7; D: TRBD1
CDR3: CASSQDLDVGKLFF; DNA: TGTGCCAGCAGCCAAGATCTGGACGTCGGGAAACTGTTTTTT; size: -; V: TRBV3-1/TRBV3-2; J: TRBJ1-4; D: -
CDR3: CASTTGAASYEQYF; DNA: TGTGCCAGCACCACCGGGGCGGCTTCCTACGAGCAGTACTTC; size: -; V: TRBV9; J: TRBJ2-7; D: -
CDR3: CASSPRPGQDGYGYTF; DNA: TGTGCCAGCTCACCACGGCCGGGACAGGACGGCTATGGCTACACCTTC; size: -; V: TRBV18; J: TRBJ1-2; D: TRBD1
CDR3: CASSPGQGLTFSYNEQFF; DNA: TGTGCCAGCAGCCCAGGACAGGGGCTCACTTTCTCCTACAATGAGCAGTTCTTC; size: -; V: TRBV11-2; J: TRBJ2-1; D: TRBD1
CDR3: CASSPQRSLYTEAFF; DNA: TGTGCCAGCTCACCACAACGGTCTTTGTACACTGAAGCTTTCTTT; size: -; V: TRBV18; J: TRBJ1-1; D: -
CDR3: CASSLRGAPKNIQYF; DNA: TGTGCCAGCAGTCTACGGGGGGCGCCCAAAAACATTCAGTACTTC; size: -; V: TRBV28; J: TRBJ2-4; D: -
CDR3: CASNRDYQKETQYF; DNA: TGTGCCAGTAACCGGGACTACCAGAAAGAGACCCAGTACTTC; size: -; V: TRBV18; J: TRBJ2-5; D: TRBD2
CDR3: CASSQDRDGYTF; DNA: TGCGCCAGCAGCCAAGACAGGGACGGCTACACCTTC; size: -; V: TRBV5-1; J: TRBJ1-2; D: TRBD1
CDR3: CSVEAQRHLTGNTIYF; DNA: TGCAGCGTTGAAGCCCAGCGACACCTTACTGGAAACACCATATATTTT; size: -; V: TRBV29-1; J: TRBJ1-3; D: -
CDR3: CASSLLGGVTEAFF; DNA: TGTGCCAGCAGTTTATTGGGGGGAGTCACTGAAGCTTTCTTT; size: -; V: TRBV27; J: TRBJ1-1; D: -
CDR3: CASSLSSRGGDEQYF; DNA: TGTGCCAGCAGTTTATCTTCCAGGGGCGGGGACGAGCAGTACTTC; size: few; V: TRBV27; J: TRBJ2-7; D: -
CDR3: CAISTGTGYYEQYF; DNA: TGTGCCATCAGTACCGGGACAGGGTACTACGAGCAGTACTTC; size: once; V: TRBV10-3; J: TRBJ2-7; D: TRBD1
CDR3: CASSVTESASPLHF; DNA: TGTGCCAGCAGCGTGACAGAATCGGCATCGCCCCTCCACTTT; size: -; V: TRBV9; J: TRBJ1-6; D: -
CDR3: CASSSNPGQNYGYTF; DNA: TGTGCCAGCAGCTCAAATCCGGGACAGAACTATGGCTACACCTTC; size: -; V: TRBV7-6; J: TRBJ1-2; D: TRBD1
CDR3: CASGWALKSYGYTF; DNA: TGTGCCAGCGGGTGGGCCTTAAAATCCTATGGCTACACCTTC; size: few; V: TRBV6-5; J: TRBJ1-2; D: -
CDR3: CASSLHREIQETQYF; DNA: TGCGCCAGCAGCTTACACAGAGAGATCCAAGAGACCCAGTACTTC; size: -; V: TRBV5-1; J: TRBJ2-5; D: -
CDR3: CASSPGDRTNYGYTF; DNA: TGTGCCAGCAGTCCCGGGGACAGGACTAACTATGGCTACACCTTC; size: -; V: TRBV27; J: TRBJ1-2; D: TRBD1
CDR3: CASSSGTGRDEQYF; DNA: TGTGCCAGCAGTTCCGGGACGGGCAGGGACGAGCAGTACTTC; size: -; V: TRBV6-2/TRBV6-3; J: TRBJ2-7; D: -
CDR3: CASSYRTGRTEAFF; DNA: TGTGCCAGCAGTTACCGGACAGGGAGGACTGAAGCTTTCTTT; size: -; V: TRBV6-2/TRBV6-3; J: TRBJ1-1; D: TRBD1
CDR3: CASSMGQGIYEQYF; DNA: TGTGCCAGTAGTATGGGACAGGGGATATACGAGCAGTACTTC; size: -; V: TRBV19; J: TRBJ2-7; D: TRBD1
CDR3: CASSNAGRGTGELFF; DNA: TGTGCCAGCAGCAATGCCGGTCGTGGCACCGGGGAGCTGTTTTTT; size: -; V: TRBV5-4; J: TRBJ2-2; D: -
CDR3: CASSLIGLAGPTDTQYF; DNA: TGTGCCAGCAGCTTAATCGGGCTAGCGGGACCCACAGATACGCAGTATTTT; size: -; V: TRBV7-2; J: TRBJ2-3; D: TRBD2
CDR3: CASSSGENSPLHF; DNA: TGTGCCAGTAGTAGTGGGGAAAATTCACCCCTCCACTTT; size: -; V: TRBV19; J: TRBJ1-6; D: -
CDR3: CASSYGSLDYNEQFF; DNA: TGTGCCAGCAGTTACGGAAGCCTAGACTACAATGAGCAGTTCTTC; size: -; V: TRBV6-5; J: TRBJ2-1; D: -
CDR3: CASSLTGDYSGELFF; DNA: TGTGCCAGCAGCTTAACGGGGGATTACTCCGGGGAGCTGTTTTTT; size: few; V: TRBV7-3; J: TRBJ2-2; D: -
CDR3: CASSLSGTGNEQYF; DNA: TGTGCCAGCAGCCTCTCCGGGACAGGCAACGAGCAGTACTTC; size: -; V: TRBV7-9; J: TRBJ2-7; D: TRBD1
CDR3: CAWSRTGGGPGKLFF; DNA: TGTGCCTGGAGTAGGACAGGGGGCGGCCCGGGAAAACTGTTTTTT; size: -; V: TRBV30; J: TRBJ1-4; D: TRBD1
CDR3: CASSYSSGLAVSYNEQFF; DNA: TGTGCCAGCAGTTACTCGAGCGGACTAGCGGTTTCCTACAATGAGCAGTTCTTC; size: -; V: TRBV6-2/TRBV6-3; J: TRBJ2-1; D: TRBD2
CDR3: CASKDSFSGNTIYF; DNA: TGTGCCAGCAAGGACAGCTTCTCTGGAAACACCATATATTTT; size: -; V: TRBV28; J: TRBJ1-3; D: -
CDR3: CASSPQGPSNQPQHF; DNA: TGTGCCAGCAGTCCACAGGGCCCTAGCAATCAGCCCCAGCATTTT; size: -; V: TRBV28; J: TRBJ1-5; D: -
CDR3: CASSWTSGNEQYF; DNA: TGTGCCAGCAGCTGGACCAGCGGTAACGAGCAGTACTTC; size: -; V: TRBV5-4; J: TRBJ2-7; D: -
CDR3: CAISEISGGAYGYTF; DNA: TGTGCCATCAGTGAGATTTCGGGGGGCGCATATGGCTACACCTTC; size: -; V: TRBV10-3; J: TRBJ1-2; D: -
CDR3: CASSHGTDQPQHF; DNA: TGCGCCAGCAGCCACGGGACAGATCAGCCCCAGCATTTT; size: -; V: TRBV5-1; J: TRBJ1-5; D: TRBD1
CDR3: CASSQDRAAGGPRTGELFF; DNA: TGCGCCAGCAGCCAAGATAGGGCAGCGGGAGGGCCGCGGACCGGGGAGCTGTTTTTT; size: -; V: TRBV4-1; J: TRBJ2-2; D: TRBD2
CDR3: CASSLNEHGTGFYGYTF; DNA: TGCGCCAGCAGCTTGAACGAACACGGGACAGGGTTTTATGGCTACACCTTC; size: -; V: TRBV5-1; J: TRBJ1-2; D: TRBD1
CDR3: CASRKQGSSNTEAFF; DNA: TGTGCCAGCAGGAAACAGGGGTCCTCGAACACTGAAGCTTTCTTT; size: -; V: TRBV11-2; J: TRBJ1-1; D: TRBD1
CDR3: CASSMGQGGLNSPLHF; DNA: TGTGCCAGCAGCATGGGACAGGGTGGTCTAAATTCACCCCTCCACTTT; size: few; V: TRBV5-4; J: TRBJ1-6; D: TRBD1
CDR3: CASSVIQGLEGTQYF; DNA: TGTGCCAGCAGCGTTATACAGGGGTTGGAGGGTACGCAGTATTTT; size: once; V: TRBV9; J: TRBJ2-3; D: -
CDR3: CASERAPPYGYTF; DNA: TGTGCCAGTGAGCGGGCGCCGCCCTATGGCTACACCTTC; size: -; V: TRBV28; J: TRBJ1-2; D: -
CDR3: CASSLGPIGLNTEAFF; DNA: TGCGCCAGCAGCTTGGGTCCGATAGGGTTGAACACTGAAGCTTTCTTT; size: -; V: TRBV5-1; J: TRBJ1-1; D: -
CDR3: CASKVGGKNEKLFF; DNA: TGTGCCAGCAAAGTCGGGGGGAAAAATGAAAAACTGTTTTTT; size: -; V: TRBV27; J: TRBJ1-4; D: -
CDR3: CASSLGGGRLYGYTF; DNA: TGTGCCAGCAGTTTAGGCGGGGGGAGGCTCTATGGCTACACCTTC; size: once; V: TRBV27; J: TRBJ1-2; D: -
CDR3: CATRDGRNEKLFF; DNA: TGTGCCACCAGGGACGGCCGAAATGAAAAACTGTTTTTT; size: -; V: TRBV6-5; J: TRBJ1-4; D: -
CDR3: CASSLGTGNQPQHF; DNA: TGTGCCAGCAGCTTAGGAACAGGGAATCAGCCCCAGCATTTT; size: -; V: TRBV7-9; J: TRBJ1-5; D: -